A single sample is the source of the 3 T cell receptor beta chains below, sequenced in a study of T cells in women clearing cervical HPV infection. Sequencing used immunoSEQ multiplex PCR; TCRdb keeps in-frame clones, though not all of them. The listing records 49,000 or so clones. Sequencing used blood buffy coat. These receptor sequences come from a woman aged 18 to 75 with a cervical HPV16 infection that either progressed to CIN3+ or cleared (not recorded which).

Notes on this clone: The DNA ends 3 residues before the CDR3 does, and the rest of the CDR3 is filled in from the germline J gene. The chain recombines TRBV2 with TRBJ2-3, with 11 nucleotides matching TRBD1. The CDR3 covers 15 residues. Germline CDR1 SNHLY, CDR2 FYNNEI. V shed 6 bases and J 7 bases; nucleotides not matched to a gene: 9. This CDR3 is CASRGQGANVNTQYF. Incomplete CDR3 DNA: TGTGCCAGCAGAGGACAGGGGGCGAACGTGAATACG.

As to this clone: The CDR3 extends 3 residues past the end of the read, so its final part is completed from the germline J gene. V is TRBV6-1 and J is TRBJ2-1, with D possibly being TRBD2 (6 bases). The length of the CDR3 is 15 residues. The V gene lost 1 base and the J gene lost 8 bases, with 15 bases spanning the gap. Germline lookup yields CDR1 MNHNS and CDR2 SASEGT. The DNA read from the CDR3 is TGTGCCAGCAGTGAAGGTAGCGGAGGGCAGGATGAG. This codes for CASSEGSGGQDE. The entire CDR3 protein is CASSEGSGGQDEQFF.

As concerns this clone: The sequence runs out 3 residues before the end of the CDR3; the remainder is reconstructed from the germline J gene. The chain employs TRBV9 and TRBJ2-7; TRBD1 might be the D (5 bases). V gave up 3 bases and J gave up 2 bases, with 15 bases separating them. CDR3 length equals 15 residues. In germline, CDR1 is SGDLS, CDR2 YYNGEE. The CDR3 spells CASSAGAGRTYEQYF. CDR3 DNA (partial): TGTGCCAGCAGCGCAGGTGCAGGGCGGACCTACGAG.